These T cell receptor beta chains were read from a single sample in a study of cytomegalovirus exposure and HLA in healthy donors. TCRdb's table, derived via immunoSEQ multiplex PCR, lists solely in-frame clones and lacks some. The data show tens of thousands of clones, roughly 76% seen once. The sample taken for sequencing was PBMCs. The receptors were gathered from a man aged 55-75 years in good health and CMV-seropositive. CDR3s include the opening cysteine and the closing phenylalanine or tryptophan. The order of the fields is clone size, J gene, V gene, D gene, CDR3 DNA, CDR3 protein. The D gene is left open where the match is weak. Not every row has a clone size; where given, it reads once, few, many or a size class.

>.|TRBJ1-5|TRBV6-5|.
TGTGCCAGCAGACCTACCGGGACACCCAATGACCAGCATTTT
CASRPTGTPNDQHF
>.|TRBJ1-1|TRBV10-3|TRBD1
TGTGCCATCAGGACAGGGACGAACACTGAAGCTTTCTTT
CAIRTGTNTEAFF
>.|TRBJ1-5|TRBV18|TRBD1
TGTGCCAGCTCACCACCCTGGGACAGTACTTCCAAACCTAGCAATCAGCCCCAGCATTTT
CASSPPWDSTSKPSNQPQHF
>.|TRBJ1-1|TRBV4-2|.
TGTGCCAGCAGCCAAGATTCCCCCTCCACGGACACTGAAGCTTTCTTT
CASSQDSPSTDTEAFF
>few|TRBJ1-5|TRBV11-2|TRBD1
TGTGCCAGCAGCTCAACCTCGGGGGACAGGGGAGTTGTACAGCCCCAGCATTTT
CASSSTSGDRGVVQPQHF
>.|TRBJ1-3|TRBV2|.
TGTGCCAGCAGTGAAGGGTCAGGAATTGGAAACACCATATATTTT
CASSEGSGIGNTIYF
>few|TRBJ2-5|TRBV6-6|.
TGTGCCACAGGGCAGGGGATCGAGACCCAGTACTTC
CATGQGIETQYF
>.|TRBJ2-1|TRBV19|TRBD1
TGTGCCAGTAGTCACGATAATTTACAGGGGAAGAGGAGTAACAATGAGCAGTTCTTC
CASSHDNLQGKRSNNEQFF
>.|TRBJ1-5|TRBV6-1|.
TGTGCCACCAACAGGGTACCGAATCAGCCCCAGCATTTT
CATNRVPNQPQHF
>few|TRBJ2-6|TRBV11-2|.
TGTGCCAGCAGGACTCATACAGGGACCGGGGCCAACGTCCTGACTTTC
CASRTHTGTGANVLTF
>.|TRBJ1-1|TRBV6-1|.
TGTGCCAGCGGGACATTCTCTCCTGAAGCTTTCTTT
CASGTFSPEAFF
>.|TRBJ2-5|TRBV9|.
TGTGCCAGCAGCCATGGGTACAGTGAAGAGACCCAGTACTTC
CASSHGYSEETQYF
>.|TRBJ1-2|TRBV11-3|TRBD1
TGTGCCAGCAGCTTGACAGGGGGCTATGGCTACACCTTC
CASSLTGGYGYTF
>.|TRBJ1-5|TRBV6-5|.
TGTGCCAGCAGAGCAGGGGGCAATCAGCCCCAGCATTTT
CASRAGGNQPQHF
>few|TRBJ2-7|TRBV27|TRBD1
TGTGCCAGCCGATACCGGGACAGGGAACCCTACGAGCAGTACTTC
CASRYRDREPYEQYF
>.|TRBJ1-6|TRBV5-8|.
TGTGCCAGCAGCCGAGTGTTCTCTAATTCACCCCTCCACTTT
CASSRVFSNSPLHF
>.|TRBJ1-1|TRBV11-3|TRBD1
TGTGCCAGCAGCTCTTACACAGGGGGCCGGACTGAAGCTTTCTTT
CASSSYTGGRTEAFF
>few|TRBJ2-3|TRBV6-5|TRBD2
TGTGCCAGCGGGGTTTCTAGCGGGGCAACAGATACGCAGTATTTT
CASGVSSGATDTQYF
>.|TRBJ2-2|TRBV21-1|.
TGTGCCAGCAGCCCCCACCCCCAGCGATTAGCGGGAGGGCTGGCCGGGGAGCTGTTTTTT
CASSPHPQRLAGGLAGELFF
>.|TRBJ1-2|TRBV2|TRBD1
TGTGCCAGCGGAGCGCCGGGACAGGGGCAGGGGGGCGGCTACACCTTC
CASGAPGQGQGGGYTF